The 18 T cell receptor beta chains listed next were all sequenced from one sample in a study of cytomegalovirus exposure and HLA in healthy donors. In the PCR, 60 Vbeta and 13 Jbeta primers were used. Data came from immunoSEQ multiplex PCR; TCRdb stores just in-frame clones and leaves some out. The repertoire holds about 180,000 clones, with 82% as singletons. Sequences were obtained from PBMCs. These receptors came from a woman aged 45 to 65 in good health and CMV-seronegative.

This rearrangement joins TRBV11-2 to TRBJ2-7; 7 nucleotides align to TRBD2. V dropped 0 bases and J dropped 1; count of bases not matched to a gene: 3. The CDR3 spans 15 residues. CDR1 is SGHAT, CDR2 FQNNGV, per germline. The CDR3 DNA reads TGTGCCAGCAGCTTAGATTCTAGCGGTTCCTACGAGCAGTACTTC. Amino acids: CASSLDSSGSYEQYF.

The chain couples TRBV23-1 to TRBJ2-7; D is uncertain. TRBV23-1 is reported as an ORF; its role is uncertain. The germline V and J ends were trimmed by 7 bases and 3 bases, with 10 bases remaining between them. The CDR3 is made up of 12 amino acids. The CDR3 nucleotides are TGCGCCAGCACCGTCAGTAACTACGAGCAGTACTTC. Protein: CASTVSNYEQYF.

This rearrangement joins TRBV11-3 to TRBJ2-3; 11 nucleotides align to TRBD2. With 10 bases clipped from V and 4 bases from J, the junction kept 4 bases outside the gene matches. Germline V gene sequence: CDR1 SGHNT, CDR2 YENEEA. The CDR3 length is 13 residues. CDR3 in DNA: TGTGCCACCGCTAGCGGGAGGTCAGATACGCAGTATTTT. It encodes CATASGRSDTQYF.

Only a few counts were recorded for this clone. The chain carries TRBV2 and TRBJ1-6, with 8 bases fitting TRBD1. J gave up 10 bases and V 9 bases, and 8 bases lay outside the gene matches. The V gene's germline CDR1 is SNHLY and CDR2 FYNNEI. This CDR3 is 13 amino acids long. The CDR3 spells CASIMTGESPLHF. The CDR3 region has the DNA TGTGCCAGTATAATGACAGGGGAATCACCCCTCCACTTT.

V is TRBV28 and J is TRBJ2-7, with D possibly being TRBD1 (6 bases). Trimming removed 5 bases from V and 1 base from J, with 9 bases in between. The CDR3 sequence is 13 residues long. Germline values: CDR1 MDHEN, CDR2 SYDVKM. This CDR3 reads CASSVQGSYEQYF. DNA of the CDR3: TGTGCCAGCAGTGTACAGGGTTCCTACGAGCAGTACTTC.

This clone was counted many times. J is TRBJ2-6 and V is TRBV28; 13 positions agree with TRBD2. CDR3 length equals 18 residues. The V and J ends lost 6 bases and 0 bases, in that order; junction bases with no gene match: 5. Germline CDR1 reads MDHEN; CDR2 reads SYDVKM. The CDR3 nucleotides read TGTGCCAGCAGCCCGGGACTAGCGGGGCTCTCTGGGGCCAACGTCCTGACTTTC. Residues: CASSPGLAGLSGANVLTF.

CDR3 amino acids: CASSIPVGSGRSSEQYF. The CDR3 DNA reads TGTGCCAGTAGTATTCCCGTGGGTAGCGGGAGGTCGTCAGAGCAGTACTTC. The J gene is TRBJ2-7, the V gene TRBV19; 10 bases align to TRBD2. After removal of 3 bases from V and 7 bases from J, the junction contained 15 bases not matched to a gene. This CDR3 is built from 17 residues. The germline V gene has CDR1 LNHDA and CDR2 SQIVND (reference sequence).

This clone was counted a single time. V and J are TRBV19 and TRBJ1-1; D ambiguous. The V end was cut by 1 base, the J end by 2 bases, with 5 bases between. Germline V gene sequence: CDR1 LNHDA, CDR2 SQIVND (reference sequence). The CDR3 is 13 amino acids. CDR3 sequence reads: CASSIGTNTEAFF. DNA of the CDR3: TGTGCCAGTAGTATAGGCACTAACACTGAAGCTTTCTTT.

The chain uses TRBV5-1 and TRBJ1-4; D possibly corresponds to TRBD1 (5 bases). The CDR3 is made up of 16 amino acids. In germline, CDR1 is SGHRS, CDR2 YFSETQ. V lost 0 bases to trimming and J lost 0 bases, with 9 bases between them. The CDR3 sequence: CASSLVGGATNEKLFF. CDR3 in DNA: TGCGCCAGCAGCTTGGTCGGGGGTGCAACTAATGAAAAACTGTTTTTT. Filled out from reference TRBV5-1 and TRBJ1-4, the complete variable domain reads KAGVTQTPRYLIKTRGQQVTLSCSPISGHRSVSWYQQTPGQGLQFLFEYFSETQRNKGNFPGRFSGRQFSNSRSEMNVSTLELGDSALYLCASSLVGGATNEKLFFGSGTQLSVL.

Concerning this clone itself: Additional DNA sequences in this sample encode the identical CDR3. The chain couples TRBV7-9 to TRBJ1-1; D gene unclear. The CDR3 spans 13 residues. V was clipped by 7 bases and J by 5 bases, with 14 bases between them. Per the germline V gene, CDR1 is SEHNR and CDR2 is FQNEAQ (reference sequence). CDR3 coding DNA: TGTGCCAGCATCGGCGGGAGAGGAACTGAAGCTTTCTTT. Encoded protein: CASIGGRGTEAFF.

The rearrangement joins TRBV10-1 to TRBJ2-7; D not certain. V lost 5 bases and J 3 bases, leaving 14 bases between the germline ends. The CDR3 extends over 14 amino acids. CDR1 WNHNN and CDR2 SYGVQD come from the germline V gene (reference sequence). CDR3 nucleotides: TGCGCCAGCAGTCGCAGTTCACCCCTCTACGAGCAGTACTTC. Translating gives CASSRSSPLYEQYF.

Only a few counts were recorded for this clone. The chain carries TRBV7-6 and TRBJ1-2; D might be TRBD1 (6 bases). Trimming took 5 bases from V and 13 from J, leaving 23 bases between them. The CDR3 has 14 residues. CDR1 and CDR2 (germline): SGHVS, FNYEAQ. CDR3 in DNA: TGTGCCAGCAGCGAAAGGGGGGGCTTTAGATCCTTCACCTTC. Translating gives CASSERGGFRSFTF. The complete variable domain, with remaining parts taken from reference TRBV7-6 and TRBJ1-2, reads GAGVSQSPRYKVTKRGQDVALRCDPISGHVSLYWYRQALGQGPEFLTYFNYEAQQDKSGLPNDRFSAERPEGSISTLTIQRTEQRDSAMYRCASSERGGFRSFTFGSGTRLTVV.

The chain uses TRBV6-1 and TRBJ2-3; D may be TRBD1 (5 bases). This CDR3 is built from 13 residues. V was clipped by 1 base and J by 6 bases, with 8 bases between them. CDR1 is MNHNS and CDR2 is SASEGT in the germline V gene. The CDR3 is CASSEGGGDTQYF. CDR3 nucleotide sequence: TGTGCCAGCAGTGAAGGGGGCGGTGATACGCAGTATTTT.

The gene calls are TRBV7-9 and TRBJ1-4; 9 bases map to TRBD1. Germline V gene data show CDR1 as SEHNR and CDR2 as FQNEAQ (reference sequence). J gave up 1 base and V 1 base, and 1 base lay outside the gene matches. The CDR3 extends over 16 amino acids. The CDR3 DNA sequence: TGTGCCAGCAGCTTAGGGGGACAGGGAACTAATGAAAAACTGTTTTTT. Its protein is CASSLGGQGTNEKLFF. The whole variable domain, filled in from reference TRBV7-9 and TRBJ1-4, reads DTGVSQNPRHKITKRGQNVTFRCDPISEHNRLYWYRQTLGQGPEFLTYFQNEAQLEKSRLLSDRFSAERPKGSFSTLEIQRTEQGDSAMYLCASSLGGQGTNEKLFFGSGTQLSVL.

This chain uses TRBV5-1 with TRBJ2-5; 11 bases agree with TRBD1. CDR3 length equals 15 residues. V shed 2 bases, J shed 5 bases, and the junction held 5 bases outside the gene matches. The germline V gene has CDR1 SGHRS and CDR2 YFSETQ. CDR3 DNA sequence: TGCGCCAGCAGCTTTGGGGACAGGGGGTTCGAGACCCAGTACTTC. Its protein product is CASSFGDRGFETQYF. The variable domain in full, with the rest retrieved from reference TRBV5-1 and TRBJ2-5, is KAGVTQTPRYLIKTRGQQVTLSCSPISGHRSVSWYQQTPGQGLQFLFEYFSETQRNKGNFPGRFSGRQFSNSRSEMNVSTLELGDSALYLCASSFGDRGFETQYFGPGTRLLVL.

The chain employs TRBV7-8 and TRBJ1-4, with D perhaps matching TRBD1 (5 bases). Per the germline V gene, CDR1 is SGHVS and CDR2 is FQNEAQ. With 1 base removed from V and 10 bases from J, the gap between germline ends came to 13 bases. There are 14 residues in the CDR3. The CDR3 spells CASSLGQSGVKLFF. In DNA form, the CDR3 reads TGTGCCAGCAGCTTAGGACAGTCTGGGGTAAAACTGTTTTTT.

The chain joins TRBV28 to TRBJ1-2; the D gene is possibly TRBD1 (5 bases). Per the germline V gene, CDR1 is MDHEN and CDR2 is SYDVKM. V was cut by 7 bases and J by 7 bases, with 13 bases left in between. The CDR3 runs 12 residues. CDR3 in amino acids: CASTDGGAGYTF. CDR3 nucleotide sequence: TGTGCCAGCACTGACGGCGGGGCTGGCTACACCTTC.

V and J are TRBV14 and TRBJ2-1; no clear D gene. Germline V gives CDR1 SGHDN, CDR2 FVKESK. The V and J ends lost 3 bases and 2 bases respectively, with 11 bases between them. This CDR3 spans 15 amino acids. CDR3 residues: CASSQRSRAYNEQFF. Here the CDR3 DNA reads TGTGCCAGCAGCCAGCGGAGTCGAGCCTACAATGAGCAGTTCTTC.